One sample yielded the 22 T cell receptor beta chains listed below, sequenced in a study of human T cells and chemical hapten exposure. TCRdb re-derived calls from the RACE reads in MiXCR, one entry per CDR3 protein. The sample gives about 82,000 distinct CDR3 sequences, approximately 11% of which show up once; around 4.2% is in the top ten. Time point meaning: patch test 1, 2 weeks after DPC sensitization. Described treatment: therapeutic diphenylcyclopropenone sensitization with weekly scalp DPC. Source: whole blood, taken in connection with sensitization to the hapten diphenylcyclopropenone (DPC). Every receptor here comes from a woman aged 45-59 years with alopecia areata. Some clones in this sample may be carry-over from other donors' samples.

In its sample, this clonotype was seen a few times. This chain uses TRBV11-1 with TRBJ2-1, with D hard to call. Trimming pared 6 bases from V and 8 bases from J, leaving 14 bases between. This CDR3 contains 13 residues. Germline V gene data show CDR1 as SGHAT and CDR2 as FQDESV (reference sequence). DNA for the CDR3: TGTGCCAGCAGGGTTAGTTTTCGCCATGAGCAGTTCTTC. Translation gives CASRVSFRHEQFF.

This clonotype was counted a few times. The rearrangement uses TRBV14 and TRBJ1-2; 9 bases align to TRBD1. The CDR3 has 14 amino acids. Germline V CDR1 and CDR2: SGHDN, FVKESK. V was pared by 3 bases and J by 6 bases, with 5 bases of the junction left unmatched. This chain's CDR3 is CASSQHGTGNGYTF. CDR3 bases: TGTGCCAGCAGCCAGCACGGGACAGGGAATGGCTACACCTTC.

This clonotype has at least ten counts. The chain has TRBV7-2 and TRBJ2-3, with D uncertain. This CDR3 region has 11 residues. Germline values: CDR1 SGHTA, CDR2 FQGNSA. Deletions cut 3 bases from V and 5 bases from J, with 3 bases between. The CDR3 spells CASSFQDTQYF. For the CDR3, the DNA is TGTGCCAGCAGCTTTCAAGATACGCAGTATTTT.

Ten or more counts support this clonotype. For the CDR3, the DNA is TGCAGTGCTCCGAAACCGGGACTGCCCTACGAGCAGTACTTC. Translating it yields CSAPKPGLPYEQYF. The chain joins TRBV20-1 to TRBJ2-7, with D maybe TRBD2 (6 bases). CDR3 size: 14 residues. With 5 bases removed from V and 2 bases from J, the gap between germline ends came to 16 bases. Looked up from germline, CDR1 is DFQATT and CDR2 is SNEGSKA (reference sequence).

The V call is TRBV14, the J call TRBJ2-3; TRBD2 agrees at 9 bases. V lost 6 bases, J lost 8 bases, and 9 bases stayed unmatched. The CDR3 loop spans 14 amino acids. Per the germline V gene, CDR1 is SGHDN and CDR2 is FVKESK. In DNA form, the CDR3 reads TGTGCCAGCAGGCACAGCGGGGGGCCTGCTACGCAGTATTTT. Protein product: CASRHSGGPATQYF.

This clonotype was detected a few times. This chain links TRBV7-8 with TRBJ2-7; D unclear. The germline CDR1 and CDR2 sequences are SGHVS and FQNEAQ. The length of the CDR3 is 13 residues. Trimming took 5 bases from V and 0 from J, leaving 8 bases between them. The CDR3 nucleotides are TGTGCCAGCAGCCTGGCACGCTCCTACGAGCAGTACTTC. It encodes CASSLARSYEQYF.

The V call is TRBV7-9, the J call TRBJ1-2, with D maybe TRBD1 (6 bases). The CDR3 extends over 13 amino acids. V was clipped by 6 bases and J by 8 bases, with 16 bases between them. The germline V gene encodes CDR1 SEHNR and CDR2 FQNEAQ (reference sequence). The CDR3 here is CASRATGTYGYTF. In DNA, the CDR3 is TGTGCCAGCAGGGCTACAGGGACCTACGGCTACACCTTC.

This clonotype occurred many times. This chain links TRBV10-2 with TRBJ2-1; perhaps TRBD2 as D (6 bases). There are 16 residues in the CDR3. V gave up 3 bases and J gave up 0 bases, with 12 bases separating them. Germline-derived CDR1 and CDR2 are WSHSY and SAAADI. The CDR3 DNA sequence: TGCGCCAGCAGTGACCTAGGTAGCGGCTCCTACAATGAGCAGTTCTTC. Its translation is CASSDLGSGSYNEQFF.

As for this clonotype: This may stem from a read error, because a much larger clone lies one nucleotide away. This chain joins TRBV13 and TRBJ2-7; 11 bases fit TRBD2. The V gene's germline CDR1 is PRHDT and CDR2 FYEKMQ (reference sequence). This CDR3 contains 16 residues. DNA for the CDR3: TGTGCCAGCAACTTAGTTCTAGCGGGAGGATTGTACGAGCAGTACTTC. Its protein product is CASNLVLAGGLYEQYF.

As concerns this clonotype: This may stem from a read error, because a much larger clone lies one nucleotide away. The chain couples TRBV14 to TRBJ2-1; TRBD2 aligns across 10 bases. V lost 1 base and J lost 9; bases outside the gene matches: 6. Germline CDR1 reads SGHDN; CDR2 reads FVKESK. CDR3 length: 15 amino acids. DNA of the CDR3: TGTGCCAGCAGCCAAGTGTCTAGCGGGAGATGTGAGCAGTTCTTC. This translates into CASSQVSSGRCEQFF. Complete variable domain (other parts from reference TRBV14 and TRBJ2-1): EAGVTQFPSHSVIEKGQTVTLRCDPISGHDNLYWYRRVMGKEIKFLLHFVKESKQDESGMPNNRFLAERTGGTYSTLKVQPAELEDSGVYFCASSQVSSGRCEQFFGPGTRLTVL.

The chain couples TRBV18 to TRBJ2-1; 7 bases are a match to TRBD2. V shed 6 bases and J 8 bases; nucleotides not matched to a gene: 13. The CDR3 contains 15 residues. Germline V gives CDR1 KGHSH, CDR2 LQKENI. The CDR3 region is CASSPPSGALDEQFF. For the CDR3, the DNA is TGTGCCAGCTCTCCCCCCAGCGGGGCATTGGATGAGCAGTTCTTC.

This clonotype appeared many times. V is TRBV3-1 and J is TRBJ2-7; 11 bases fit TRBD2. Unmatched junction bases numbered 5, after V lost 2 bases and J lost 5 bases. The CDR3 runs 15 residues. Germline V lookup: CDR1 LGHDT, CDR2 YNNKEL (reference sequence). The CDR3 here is CASSQRLAGKNEQYF. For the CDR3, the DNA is TGTGCCAGCAGCCAAAGACTAGCGGGAAAGAACGAGCAGTACTTC.

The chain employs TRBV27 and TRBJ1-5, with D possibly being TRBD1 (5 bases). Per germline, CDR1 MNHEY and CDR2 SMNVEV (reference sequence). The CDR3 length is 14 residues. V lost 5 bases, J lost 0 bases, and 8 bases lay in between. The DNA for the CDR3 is TGTGCCAGCAGTCGAGGGGATAGCAATCAGCCCCAGCATTTT. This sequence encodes CASSRGDSNQPQHF.

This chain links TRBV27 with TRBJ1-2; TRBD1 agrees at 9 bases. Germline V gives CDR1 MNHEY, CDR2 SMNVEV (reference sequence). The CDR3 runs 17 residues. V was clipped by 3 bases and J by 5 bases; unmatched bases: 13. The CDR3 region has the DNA TGTGCCAGCAGTTTCGACGGGACAGGGATCACCTCGTATGGCTACACCTTC. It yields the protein CASSFDGTGITSYGYTF.

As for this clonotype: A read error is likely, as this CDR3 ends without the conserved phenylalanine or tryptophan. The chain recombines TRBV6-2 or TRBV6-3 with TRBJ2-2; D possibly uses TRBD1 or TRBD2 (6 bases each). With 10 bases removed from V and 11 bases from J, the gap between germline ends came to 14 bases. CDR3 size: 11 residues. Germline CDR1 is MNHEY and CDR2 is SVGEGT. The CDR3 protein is CAISQGGELFL. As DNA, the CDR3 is TGTGCCATCTCACAGGGAGGCGAGCTGTTTCTT.

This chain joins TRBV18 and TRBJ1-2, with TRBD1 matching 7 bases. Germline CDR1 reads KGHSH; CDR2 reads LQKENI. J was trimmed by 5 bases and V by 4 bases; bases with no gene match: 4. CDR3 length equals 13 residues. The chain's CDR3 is CASSRDSSYGYTF. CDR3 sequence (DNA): TGTGCCAGCTCACGGGACAGTTCGTATGGCTACACCTTC. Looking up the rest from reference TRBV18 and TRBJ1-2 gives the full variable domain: NAGVMQNPRHLVRRRGQEARLRCSPMKGHSHVYWYRQLPEEGLKFMVYLQKENIIDESGMPKERFSAEFPKEGPSILRIQQVVRGDSAAYFCASSRDSSYGYTFGSGTRLTVV.

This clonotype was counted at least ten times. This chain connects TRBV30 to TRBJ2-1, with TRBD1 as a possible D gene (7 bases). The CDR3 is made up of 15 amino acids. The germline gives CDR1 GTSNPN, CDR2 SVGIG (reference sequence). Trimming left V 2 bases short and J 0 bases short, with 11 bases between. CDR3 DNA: TGTGCCTGGAGTCCGGGGGACAGCTCCTACAATGAGCAGTTCTTC. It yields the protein CAWSPGDSSYNEQFF. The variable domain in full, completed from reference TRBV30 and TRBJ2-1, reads SQTIHQWPATLVQPVGSPLSLECTVEGTSNPNLYWYRQAAGRGLQLLFYSVGIGQISSEVPQNLSASRPQDRQFILSSKKLLLSDSGFYLCAWSPGDSSYNEQFFGPGTRLTVL.

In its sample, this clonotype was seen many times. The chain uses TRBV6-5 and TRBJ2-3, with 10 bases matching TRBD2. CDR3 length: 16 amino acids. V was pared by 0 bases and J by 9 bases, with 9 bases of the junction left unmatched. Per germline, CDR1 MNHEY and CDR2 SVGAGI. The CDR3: CASSYSTLAGAGTQYF. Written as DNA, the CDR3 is TGTGCCAGCAGTTACTCTACCCTAGCGGGAGCGGGAACGCAGTATTTT.

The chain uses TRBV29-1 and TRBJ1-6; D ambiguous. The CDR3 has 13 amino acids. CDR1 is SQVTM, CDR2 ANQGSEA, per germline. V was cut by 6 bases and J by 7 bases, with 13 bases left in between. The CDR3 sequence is CSVQGGENSPLHF. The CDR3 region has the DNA TGCAGCGTCCAAGGCGGGGAAAATTCACCCCTCCACTTT.

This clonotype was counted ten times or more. The CDR3 region has the DNA TGTGCCAGCAGCTTTAATCAGGGACAAGCCTACAATGAGCAGTTCTTC. This sequence encodes CASSFNQGQAYNEQFF. The chain combines TRBV27 with TRBJ2-1; tentatively, D is TRBD1 (6 bases). V was trimmed by 6 bases and J by 2 bases, leaving 17 bases between them. The CDR3 sequence is 16 residues long. Germline V gene data show CDR1 as MNHEY and CDR2 as SMNVEV (reference sequence).

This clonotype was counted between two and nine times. This chain's CDR3 is CASSQWEGGELFF. For the CDR3, the DNA is TGTGCCAGCAGCCAGTGGGAAGGCGGGGAGCTGTTTTTT. The J gene is TRBJ2-2, the V gene TRBV3-1; D is ambiguous. Looked up from germline, CDR1 is LGHDT and CDR2 is YNNKEL (reference sequence). The CDR3 is 13 residues long. V lost 3 bases, J lost 7 bases, and 9 bases lay in between.

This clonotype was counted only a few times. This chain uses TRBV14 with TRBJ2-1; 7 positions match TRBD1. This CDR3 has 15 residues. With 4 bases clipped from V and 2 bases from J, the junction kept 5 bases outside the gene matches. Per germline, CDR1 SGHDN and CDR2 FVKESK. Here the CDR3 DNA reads TGTGCCAGCAGCCTCGACAGGGTCACCTACAATGAGCAGTTCTTC. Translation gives CASSLDRVTYNEQFF.